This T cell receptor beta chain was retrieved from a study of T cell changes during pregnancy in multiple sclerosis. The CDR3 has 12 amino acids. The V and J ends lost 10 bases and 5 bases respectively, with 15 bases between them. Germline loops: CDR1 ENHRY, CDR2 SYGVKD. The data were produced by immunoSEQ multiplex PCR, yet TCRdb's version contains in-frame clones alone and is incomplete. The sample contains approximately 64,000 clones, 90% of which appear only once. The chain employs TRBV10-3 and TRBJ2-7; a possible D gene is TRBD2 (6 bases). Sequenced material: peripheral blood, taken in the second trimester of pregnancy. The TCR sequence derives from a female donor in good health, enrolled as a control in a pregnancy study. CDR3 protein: CASRPSAHEQYF. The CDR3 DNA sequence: TGTGCCAGTAGGCCTAGCGCCCACGAGCAGTACTTC.